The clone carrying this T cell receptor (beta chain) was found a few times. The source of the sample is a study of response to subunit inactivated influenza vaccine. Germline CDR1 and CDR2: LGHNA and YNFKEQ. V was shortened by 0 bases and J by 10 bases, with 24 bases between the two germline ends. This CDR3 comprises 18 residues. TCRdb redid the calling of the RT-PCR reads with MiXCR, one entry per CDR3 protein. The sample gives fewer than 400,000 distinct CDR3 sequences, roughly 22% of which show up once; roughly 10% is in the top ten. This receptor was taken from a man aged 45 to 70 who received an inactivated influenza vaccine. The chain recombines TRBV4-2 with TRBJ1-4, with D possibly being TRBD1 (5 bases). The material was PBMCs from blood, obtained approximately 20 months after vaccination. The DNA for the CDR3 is TGTGCCAGCAGCCAAGATGCCCTCGGGGCGGCCCACTTTTCAAAACTGTTTTTT. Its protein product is CASSQDALGAAHFSKLFF.